One sample yielded the 22 T cell receptor beta chains listed below, sequenced in a study of shared clonotypes between healthy human individuals. Using immunoSEQ multiplex PCR, the repertoire was profiled, and TCRdb retains in-frame clones only, with some absent. Of 1.4 million to 1.5 million clones in the sample, roughly 96% were seen once. The specimen was naive CD4+ T cells sorted from blood. Subset denoted: CD45RA+ positively selected. Receptors were obtained from a man aged 25-45 years in good health.

This clone was seen only once. V usage is TRBV28 and J usage is TRBJ1-4; 10 bases fit TRBD1. CDR3 length equals 15 residues. Germline-derived CDR1 and CDR2 are MDHEN and SYDVKM. The ends lost 6 bases at V and 7 bases at J; junction bases unmatched: 8. CDR3: CASRLGDRGTEKLFF. The DNA for the CDR3 is TGTGCCAGCAGGCTCGGGGACAGGGGTACTGAAAAACTGTTTTTT.

This CDR3 reads CSVVRRGNTEAFF. The CDR3 nucleotides are TGCAGCGTTGTTCGGAGGGGGAACACTGAAGCTTTCTTT. This chain connects TRBV29-1 to TRBJ1-1; the D gene is possibly TRBD1 (5 bases). The CDR3 sequence is 13 residues long. Between the trimmed V and J ends, which lost 4 bases and 1 base, there was a span of 10 bases. Germline CDR1 is SQVTM and CDR2 is ANQGSEA.

A remark on this clone: Different DNA sequences within this sample yield the same CDR3. The chain couples TRBV7-8 to TRBJ2-3; 9 bases match TRBD2. Germline assignment: CDR1 SGHVS and CDR2 FQNEAQ. The CDR3 extends over 15 amino acids. Trimming cost V 3 bases and J 2 bases; bases outside gene matches: 3. This CDR3 is CASSLSGRSTDTQYF. CDR3 in DNA: TGTGCCAGCAGCTTGAGCGGGAGGTCCACAGATACGCAGTATTTT.

The chain carries TRBV5-1 and TRBJ2-7; 8 bases line up with TRBD2. The CDR3 consists of 15 residues. Germline V gene sequence: CDR1 SGHRS, CDR2 YFSETQ. V lost 0 bases, J lost 3 bases, and 5 bases stayed unmatched. The CDR3 region has the DNA TGCGCCAGCAGCTTGGTATCGGGAGGGAACTACGAGCAGTACTTC. Translating gives CASSLVSGGNYEQYF.

The chain joins TRBV28 to TRBJ2-2, with TRBD2 matching 9 bases. CDR1 MDHEN and CDR2 SYDVKM come from the germline V gene. V was pared by 7 bases and J by 5 bases, with 14 bases of the junction left unmatched. This CDR3 is built from 17 residues. This chain's CDR3 is CASTSVLGLAGTGELFF. CDR3 coding DNA: TGTGCCAGCACCTCAGTTTTGGGCCTAGCGGGAACCGGGGAGCTGTTTTTT. The whole variable domain, remainder taken from reference TRBV28 and TRBJ2-2, is DVKVTQSSRYLVKRTGEKVFLECVQDMDHENMFWYRQDPGLGLRLIYFSYDVKMKEKGDIPEGYSVSREKKERFSLILESASTNQTSMYLCASTSVLGLAGTGELFFGEGSRLTVL.

The rearrangement joins TRBV4-1 to TRBJ2-2; D remains ambiguous. Germline CDR1 reads MGHRA; CDR2 reads YSYEKL. V lost 0 bases, J lost 0 bases, and 8 bases lay in between. The CDR3 covers 16 residues. This CDR3 is CASSQDSGPNTGELFF. DNA of the CDR3: TGCGCCAGCAGCCAAGATTCCGGACCGAACACCGGGGAGCTGTTTTTT.

Remarks on this clone: Relative to the germline gene, one junction end is altered; a read error may explain this. This CDR3 is CASSEAGTTDTQYF. Here the CDR3 DNA reads TGTGCTAGCAGCGAAGCGGGAACCACAGATACGCAGTATTTT. The chain uses TRBV7-7 and TRBJ2-3; 7 bases align to TRBD2. Germline V gene lookup returns CDR1 SSHAT and CDR2 FNYEAQ (reference sequence). CDR3 length equals 14 residues.

The chain couples TRBV28 to TRBJ2-5; 8 bases line up with TRBD1. Germline-derived CDR1 and CDR2 are MDHEN and SYDVKM. V shed 6 bases and J 5 bases; nucleotides not matched to a gene: 5. The CDR3 contains 13 residues. The CDR3 bases are TGTGCCAGCAGGGGCAGGGGGCGTGAGACCCAGTACTTC. It codes for CASRGRGRETQYF.

The chain couples TRBV30 to TRBJ2-2; D may be TRBD1 (6 bases). The V gene lost 4 bases and the J gene lost 4 bases, with 13 bases spanning the gap. Germline CDR1 reads GTSNPN; CDR2 reads SVGIG (reference sequence). The CDR3 loop spans 14 amino acids. For the CDR3, the DNA is TGTGCCTGGAAAGTCAGACAGGCCACCGGGGAGCTGTTTTTT. Its protein is CAWKVRQATGELFF.

The chain joins TRBV5-1 to TRBJ2-7, with a weak D call TRBD1 (6 bases). The ends were cut back, 0 bases at V and 0 bases at J, with 22 bases in the middle. The CDR3 spans 19 residues. Germline loops: CDR1 SGHRS, CDR2 YFSETQ. For the CDR3, the DNA is TGCGCCAGCAGCTTGGGAGATCACAGGGTGGAATTTAGCTCCTACGAGCAGTACTTC. This gives the protein CASSLGDHRVEFSSYEQYF. Variable domain in full (rest from reference TRBV5-1 and TRBJ2-7): KAGVTQTPRYLIKTRGQQVTLSCSPISGHRSVSWYQQTPGQGLQFLFEYFSETQRNKGNFPGRFSGRQFSNSRSEMNVSTLELGDSALYLCASSLGDHRVEFSSYEQYFGPGTRLTVT.

The gene calls are TRBV14 and TRBJ2-7; 13 nucleotides line up with TRBD2. The germline CDR1 and CDR2 sequences are SGHDN and FVKESK. The CDR3 has 15 amino acids. V gave up 4 bases and J gave up 0 bases; unmatched junction bases: 0. CDR3 DNA sequence: TGTGCCAGCAGCCGGACTAGCGGGAGCTCCTACGAGCAGTACTTC. This codes for CASSRTSGSSYEQYF.

The chain combines TRBV9 with TRBJ2-2, with D unresolved. The CDR3 runs to 13 residues. V lost 2 bases, J lost 5 bases, and 7 bases lay in between. Germline assignment: CDR1 SGDLS and CDR2 YYNGEE. DNA of the CDR3: TGTGCCAGCAGCGTTGGGTGGACCGGGGAGCTGTTTTTT. Encoded protein: CASSVGWTGELFF.

The chain recombines TRBV18 with TRBJ2-4; D unresolved. V gave up 3 bases and J gave up 0 bases, with 15 bases separating them. Germline V lookup: CDR1 KGHSH, CDR2 LQKENI. CDR3 length: 17 residues. Here the CDR3 DNA reads TGTGCCAGCTCACCCCTGAGAAGTGGGTCAGCCAAAAACATTCAGTACTTC. It specifies CASSPLRSGSAKNIQYF.

The chain has TRBV5-4 and TRBJ2-7; 9 bases align to TRBD1. V trimming: 4 bases; J trimming: 3 bases; junction bases outside the gene matches: 11. Germline assignment: CDR1 SGHNT and CDR2 YYREEE (reference sequence). This CDR3 is built from 16 residues. The CDR3 is CASSREPQGASYEQYF. The CDR3 coding sequence is TGTGCCAGCAGCCGTGAACCACAGGGGGCTAGCTACGAGCAGTACTTC.

This clone is a singleton in its sample. The chain links TRBV6-1 to TRBJ2-7; TRBD2 is a possible D gene (6 bases). The CDR3 sequence is 13 residues long. Germline values: CDR1 MNHNS, CDR2 SASEGT. The V gene lost 6 bases and the J gene lost 7 bases, with 16 bases spanning the gap. CDR3 amino acids: CASRSRGEPEQYF. CDR3 nucleotide sequence: TGTGCCAGCAGGTCTCGCGGGGAGCCAGAGCAGTACTTC.

The gene calls are TRBV28 and TRBJ1-3; unclear D gene. Trimming stripped 3 bases from V and 2 bases from J, with 11 bases between. Germline V lookup: CDR1 MDHEN, CDR2 SYDVKM. The CDR3 has 15 amino acids. In nucleotides, the CDR3 is TGTGCCAGCAGTTTCTCCGGGTCAGCTGGAAACACCATATATTTT. It codes for CASSFSGSAGNTIYF.

This chain uses TRBV13 with TRBJ2-1, with 12 bases matching TRBD2. With V trimmed by 1 base and J by 9 bases, 7 bases remained unmatched. This CDR3 region has 16 residues. Germline assignment: CDR1 PRHDT and CDR2 FYEKMQ (reference sequence). The CDR3 DNA is TGTGCCAGCAGCTTAGCTGGGGGACTAGCGGGTTCTGAGCAGTTCTTC. Translation gives CASSLAGGLAGSEQFF.

The rearrangement uses TRBV29-1 and TRBJ1-4; no clear D gene. Germline assignment: CDR1 SQVTM and CDR2 ANQGSEA. CDR3 length: 11 residues. Trimming stripped 4 bases from V and 8 bases from J, with 8 bases between. The CDR3 spells CSVGVIEKLFF. The CDR3 DNA reads as TGCAGCGTTGGGGTGATAGAAAAACTGTTTTTT.

The chain couples TRBV9 to TRBJ2-7; 7 nucleotides agree with TRBD1. The germline V gene encodes CDR1 SGDLS and CDR2 YYNGEE. V shed 3 bases and J 0 bases; nucleotides not matched to a gene: 6. The CDR3 is made up of 15 amino acids. The CDR3, as DNA: TGTGCCAGCAGCGGACAGGGAGTGGGCTCCTACGAGCAGTACTTC. Its translation: CASSGQGVGSYEQYF.

The V call is TRBV5-5, the J call TRBJ1-5, with D unresolved. Germline lookup yields CDR1 SGHKS and CDR2 YYEKEE (reference sequence). V was shortened by 0 bases and J by 3 bases, with 7 bases between the two germline ends. CDR3 length equals 14 residues. CDR3 coding DNA: TGTGCCAGCAGCTTGGAAGGAATCAATCAGCCCCAGCATTTT. The encoded protein is CASSLEGINQPQHF.

The chain has TRBV9 and TRBJ2-1, with 9 bases aligning to TRBD1. V lost 1 base and J lost 2; bases outside the gene matches: 4. Germline CDR1 is SGDLS and CDR2 is YYNGEE. This CDR3 is 16 amino acids long. The CDR3, as DNA: TGTGCCAGCAGCGTATCCCGGACAGGGGCCTACAATGAGCAGTTCTTC. Translating it yields CASSVSRTGAYNEQFF.

This chain joins TRBV6-6 and TRBJ2-1; the match to TRBD2 covers 9 bases. The V segment lost 10 bases and the J segment 9 bases; nucleotides outside the gene matches: 16. This CDR3 region has 15 residues. Germline V gene sequence: CDR1 MNHNY, CDR2 SVGAGI (reference sequence). The CDR3 loop reads CATLERGAGVSEQFF. The DNA of the CDR3 is TGTGCCACCTTAGAGCGGGGGGCGGGAGTAAGTGAGCAGTTCTTC.